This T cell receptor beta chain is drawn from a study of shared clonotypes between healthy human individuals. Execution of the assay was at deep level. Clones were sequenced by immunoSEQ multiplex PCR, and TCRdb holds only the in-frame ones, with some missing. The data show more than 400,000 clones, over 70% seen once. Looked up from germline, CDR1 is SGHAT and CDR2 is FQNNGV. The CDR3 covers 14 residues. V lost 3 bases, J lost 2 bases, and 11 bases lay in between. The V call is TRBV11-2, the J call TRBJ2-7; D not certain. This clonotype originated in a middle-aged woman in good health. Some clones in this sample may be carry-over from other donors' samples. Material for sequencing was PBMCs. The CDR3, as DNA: TGTGCCAGCAGCTTCCGGCTCGGGCCCTACGAGCAGTACTTC. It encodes CASSFRLGPYEQYF.